The 22 T cell receptor beta chains in this list originate from one sample, sequenced in a study of CD8 T cells in ankylosing spondylitis. Using its own MiXCR run on the 5' RACE reads, TCRdb lists one record per CDR3 protein. The data show under 300,000 distinct CDR3 sequences, with over 8.5% seen just once and roughly 6.8% held by the top ten. Sequencing was performed on blood, either unsorted or a sorted T cell fraction (not recorded which). Receptors originate from a male donor with ankylosing spondylitis or in good health (not recorded which).

V usage is TRBV5-1 and J usage is TRBJ1-2, with a tentative D call TRBD1 (5 bases). CDR1 and CDR2 (germline): SGHRS, YFSETQ. This CDR3 contains 15 residues. The ends were cut back, 2 bases at V and 6 bases at J, with 17 bases in the middle. CDR3 nucleotides: TGCGCCAGCAGCTTTTTTGAGAGGGGCAAGGATGGCTACACCTTC. Translation gives CASSFFERGKDGYTF.

This clonotype was picked up many times. The chain links TRBV29-1 to TRBJ1-2, with D unresolved. The CDR3 has 11 residues. The germline V and J ends were trimmed by 2 bases and 2 bases, with 3 bases remaining between them. Germline CDR1 SQVTM, CDR2 ANQGSEA. The CDR3 sequence is CSVEINYGYTF. Here the CDR3 DNA reads TGCAGCGTTGAAATAAACTATGGCTACACCTTC. Combining the CDR3 with reference TRBV29-1 and TRBJ1-2 gives the whole variable domain SAVISQKPSRDICQRGTSLTIQCQVDSQVTMMFWYRQQPGQSLTLIATANQGSEATYESGFVIDKFPISRPNLTFSTLTVSNMSPEDSSIYLCSVEINYGYTFGSGTRLTVV.

This clonotype was observed many times. The gene calls are TRBV11-2 and TRBJ2-7, with 8 bases matching TRBD1. Germline V gives CDR1 SGHAT, CDR2 FQNNGV. V was pared by 5 bases and J by 5 bases, with 8 bases of the junction left unmatched. The CDR3 runs 14 residues. This chain's CDR3 is CASSADRGVHEQYF. The CDR3 nucleotides read TGTGCCAGCAGCGCAGACAGGGGAGTTCACGAGCAGTACTTC.

The gene calls are TRBV7-2 and TRBJ2-7, with 7 bases identical to TRBD1. Per germline, CDR1 SGHTA and CDR2 FQGNSA. The CDR3 runs to 14 residues. The trim removed 8 bases at V and 3 bases at J, leaving 10 bases unmatched. The CDR3 sequence is CASGSGTANYEQYF. As DNA, the CDR3 is TGTGCCAGCGGCTCCGGGACAGCAAACTACGAGCAGTACTTC.

This clonotype occurred many times. The chain joins TRBV28 to TRBJ1-1; no clear D gene. The germline gives CDR1 MDHEN, CDR2 SYDVKM. Trimming removed 2 bases at V and 6 bases at J, with 10 bases between. This CDR3 is 13 amino acids long. Here the CDR3 reads CASSLSSRPEAFF. The CDR3 region has the DNA TGTGCCAGCAGTTTAAGCTCTCGGCCTGAAGCTTTCTTT. Complete variable domain (other parts from reference TRBV28 and TRBJ1-1): DVKVTQSSRYLVKRTGEKVFLECVQDMDHENMFWYRQDPGLGLRLIYFSYDVKMKEKGDIPEGYSVSREKKERFSLILESASTNQTSMYLCASSLSSRPEAFFGQGTRLTVV.

This clonotype was observed many times. J is TRBJ1-2 and V is TRBV12-3 or TRBV12-4; D call uncertain. The ends were cut back, 6 bases at V and 4 bases at J, with 12 bases in the middle. The CDR3 consists of 13 residues. CDR3: CASSYGMIYGYTF. CDR3 sequence (DNA): TGTGCCAGCAGCTACGGGATGATCTATGGCTACACCTTC.

This clonotype showed up just a few times. The J gene is TRBJ2-7, the V gene TRBV28; possibly TRBD2 for D (6 bases). Trimming removed 2 bases at V and 3 bases at J, with 14 bases between. This CDR3 comprises 15 residues. Looked up from germline, CDR1 is MDHEN and CDR2 is SYDVKM. The CDR3 loop reads CASSLNPGAGYEQYF. CDR3 in DNA: TGTGCCAGCAGTTTAAATCCGGGAGCGGGCTACGAGCAGTACTTC.

This sequence joins TRBV19 and TRBJ2-1; TRBD1 aligns across 7 bases. The CDR3 contains 15 residues. The trim removed 9 bases at V and 8 bases at J, leaving 16 bases unmatched. The germline CDR1 and CDR2 sequences are LNHDA and SQIVND (reference sequence). CDR3 protein: CASRETGLGIYEQFF. As DNA, the CDR3 is TGTGCCAGCCGCGAGACAGGGCTCGGGATCTATGAGCAGTTCTTC.

This clonotype turned up a few times. The chain combines TRBV10-1 with TRBJ1-1; maybe TRBD1 (6 bases). There are 13 residues in the CDR3. The germline gives CDR1 WNHNN, CDR2 SYGVQD (reference sequence). Trimming took 6 bases from V and 4 from J, leaving 12 bases between them. The CDR3 loop reads CASRGTGTTEAFF. CDR3 DNA sequence: TGCGCCAGCAGGGGAACAGGGACCACTGAAGCTTTCTTT.

The chain is built from TRBV13 and TRBJ2-7; no clear D. This CDR3 region has 14 residues. V was pared by 4 bases and J by 2 bases, with 12 bases between. Germline V gene sequence: CDR1 PRHDT, CDR2 FYEKMQ (reference sequence). The DNA for the CDR3 is TGTGCCAGCAGCTCACGGACGGCCGCCTACGAGCAGTACTTC. Its protein product is CASSSRTAAYEQYF.

This clonotype was recorded at least ten times. This rearrangement joins TRBV12-3 or TRBV12-4 to TRBJ2-2, with D hard to call. CDR3 length equals 10 residues. Trimming removed 7 bases from V and 7 bases from J, with 4 bases in between. The CDR3 DNA reads TGTGCCAGCAACGTCGGGGAGCTGTTTTTT. It is translated as CASNVGELFF.

This rearrangement joins TRBV20-1 to TRBJ2-3; 10 bases fit TRBD1. The length of the CDR3 is 14 residues. Per germline, CDR1 DFQATT and CDR2 SNEGSKA (reference sequence). V lost 5 bases to trimming and J lost 5 bases; unmatched junction nucleotides: 7. The CDR3 spells CSADRGLLVDTQYF. CDR3 sequence (DNA): TGCAGTGCTGACAGGGGGCTTTTAGTAGATACGCAGTATTTT.

The chain has TRBV9 and TRBJ1-6; TRBD1 agrees at 10 bases. CDR1 and CDR2 (germline): SGDLS, YYNGEE. With 3 bases clipped from V and 9 bases from J, the junction kept 3 bases outside the gene matches. The CDR3 is made up of 14 amino acids. The CDR3 DNA reads TGTGCCAGCAGCGCCGGGACAGGGGCTTCACCCCTCCACTTT. Its translation is CASSAGTGASPLHF.

The chain links TRBV24-1 to TRBJ2-5, with no clear D. CDR1 is KGHDR and CDR2 is SFDVKD in the germline V gene. With 6 bases removed from V and 4 bases from J, the gap between germline ends came to 11 bases. The CDR3 is 13 amino acids. CDR3 sequence: CATSKGLRETQYF. The DNA for the CDR3 is TGTGCCACCAGTAAGGGTCTGAGAGAGACCCAGTACTTC.

Ten or more counts support this clonotype. The chain has TRBV12-3 or TRBV12-4 and TRBJ2-6; maybe TRBD2 (5 bases). This CDR3 has 15 residues. The germline V and J ends were trimmed by 2 bases and 2 bases, with 7 bases remaining between them. In nucleotides, the CDR3 is TGTGCCAGCAGTTTATCCGGGGCTGGGGCCAACGTCCTGACTTTC. Translation: CASSLSGAGANVLTF.

This clonotype was detected only a few times. This may be a read error, as it is one base from a much larger clone. This chain uses TRBV5-5 with TRBJ2-3, with 12 positions matching TRBD2. The CDR3 covers 18 residues. Per germline, CDR1 SGHKS and CDR2 YYEKEE (reference sequence). The CDR3, as DNA: TGTGCCAGCAGCTTGGTTGGAGGACTAGCGGGGACCACAGATATGCAGTATTTT. It encodes CASSLVGGLAGTTDMQYF.

At least ten counts were recorded for this clonotype. The rearrangement joins TRBV24-1 to TRBJ2-3; 8 positions agree with TRBD1. Germline-derived CDR1 and CDR2 are KGHDR and SFDVKD. This CDR3 spans 14 amino acids. J was trimmed by 1 base and V by 4 bases; bases with no gene match: 0. This chain's CDR3 is CATSEGQGTDTQYF. The CDR3 bases are TGTGCCACCAGTGAGGGACAGGGCACAGATACGCAGTATTTT.

Many counts were recorded for this clonotype. The V and J genes are TRBV20-1 and TRBJ2-5, with a possible D match to TRBD1 (5 bases). The V end was cut by 5 bases, the J end by 2 bases, with 9 bases between. This CDR3 has 12 residues. Germline CDR1 DFQATT, CDR2 SNEGSKA (reference sequence). Here the CDR3 reads CSASSGQETQYF. CDR3 coding DNA: TGCAGTGCTTCCTCAGGGCAAGAGACCCAGTACTTC.

Many counts were recorded for this clonotype. This chain connects TRBV27 to TRBJ2-7; 9 nucleotides agree with TRBD1. The length of the CDR3 is 14 residues. The germline V gene encodes CDR1 MNHEY and CDR2 SMNVEV (reference sequence). The J segment lost 5 bases and the V segment lost 4 bases, leaving 6 bases of the junction unmatched. This chain's CDR3 is CASSYRGRIHEQYF. Here the CDR3 DNA reads TGTGCCAGCAGTTACAGGGGGCGCATCCACGAGCAGTACTTC.

This clonotype was recorded many times. The chain has TRBV7-7 and TRBJ2-2, with 7 positions matching TRBD1. This CDR3 comprises 15 residues. The germline V gene encodes CDR1 SSHAT and CDR2 FNYEAQ (reference sequence). The junction had 5 bases not matched to a gene; V was cut back by 5 bases and J by 2 bases. The CDR3 sequence is CASSTTGLNTGELFF. The DNA of the CDR3 is TGTGCCAGCAGCACGACAGGGTTAAACACCGGGGAGCTGTTTTTT. Full variable domain (missing parts from reference TRBV7-7 and TRBJ2-2): GAGVSQSPRYKVTKRGQDVTLRCDPISSHATLYWYQQALGQGPEFLTYFNYEAQPDKSGLPSDRFSAERPEGSISTLTIQRTEQRDSAMYRCASSTTGLNTGELFFGEGSRLTVL.

The table lists this clonotype with a few counts. The gene calls are TRBV2 and TRBJ2-1, with TRBD2 identical over 10 bases. The V gene end was trimmed by 3 bases and the J gene end by 14 bases; junction bases not matched to a gene: 7. The CDR3 has 13 residues. Per germline, CDR1 SNHLY and CDR2 FYNNEI. CDR3 amino acids: CASSETSSGRKFF. The CDR3 DNA follows: TGTGCCAGCAGTGAGACGTCTAGCGGGAGAAAGTTCTTC.

This clonotype was counted ten times or more. V and J are TRBV11-2 and TRBJ2-3, with 11 nucleotides matching TRBD1. CDR3 length: 15 residues. CDR1 SGHAT and CDR2 FQNNGV come from the germline V gene. Trimming cost V 3 bases and J 3 bases; bases outside gene matches: 2. The CDR3 DNA is TGTGCCAGCAGCTTGGACAGGGGGCAAACAGATACGCAGTATTTT. Its translation is CASSLDRGQTDTQYF.